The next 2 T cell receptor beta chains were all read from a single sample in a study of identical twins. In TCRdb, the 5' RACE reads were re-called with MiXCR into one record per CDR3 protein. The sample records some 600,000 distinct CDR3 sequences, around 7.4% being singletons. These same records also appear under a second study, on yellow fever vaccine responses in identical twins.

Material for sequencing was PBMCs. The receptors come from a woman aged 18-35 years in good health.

In nucleotides, the CDR3 is TGTGCCAGCACTGAAAGACCGGGGCGAGAAAAACTGTTTTTT. Translated: CASTERPGREKLFF. The V gene is TRBV5-8, the J gene TRBJ1-4, with a weak D call TRBD1 (5 bases). This CDR3 region has 14 residues. Per the germline V gene, CDR1 is SGHTS and CDR2 is YDEGEE. V was trimmed by 6 bases and J by 8 bases, leaving 17 bases between them. The full variable domain, in which reference TRBV5-8 and TRBJ1-4 provide the parts outside the CDR3, is EAGVTQSPTHLIKTRGQQATLRCSPISGHTSVYWYQQALGLGLQFLLWYDEGEERNRGNFPPRFSGRQFPNYSSELNVNALELEDSALYLCASTERPGREKLFFGSGTQLSVL.

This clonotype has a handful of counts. This CDR3 is CASSIAVTGNNSPLHF. The CDR3 region has the DNA TGTGCCAGCAGTATCGCGGTGACAGGCAATAATTCACCCCTCCACTTT. The V gene is TRBV2, the J gene TRBJ1-6, with D possibly being TRBD1 (6 bases). Trimming left V 5 bases short and J 5 bases short, with 16 bases between. Germline CDR1 SNHLY, CDR2 FYNNEI. The CDR3 runs to 16 residues.